This TCR beta chain was captured in a study of blood T cells in healthy people across ages. Study results and caveats: For the donors, CMV status was unknown and possibly confounded expanded clonotype changes.

The germline gives CDR1 LNHNV, CDR2 YYDKDF (reference sequence). V was trimmed by 2 bases and J by 4 bases, leaving 8 bases between them. This CDR3 has 14 residues. This clonotype turned up a few times. The antigen remains undetermined. PBMCs, at least 7 million per sample, were isolated. A second PCR, run for about 6 to 12 cycles, used a sample-barcoded 5' primer plus a J-beta primer mix. Per sample, CDR3-containing paired-end reads numbered at least 2.5 million. TCRdb re-called the 5' RACE reads with MiXCR, one entry per CDR3 protein. The table shows approximately 880,000 distinct CDR3 sequences, with around 48% occurring only once.

The chain recombines TRBV15 with TRBJ2-2, with D perhaps matching TRBD1 (5 bases). The TCR was taken from a man younger than 40 in good health. Specimen: blood. CDR3 DNA: TGTGCCACCAGCAGAACCAGGGTCACCGGGGAGCTGTTTTTT. Its translation: CATSRTRVTGELFF.